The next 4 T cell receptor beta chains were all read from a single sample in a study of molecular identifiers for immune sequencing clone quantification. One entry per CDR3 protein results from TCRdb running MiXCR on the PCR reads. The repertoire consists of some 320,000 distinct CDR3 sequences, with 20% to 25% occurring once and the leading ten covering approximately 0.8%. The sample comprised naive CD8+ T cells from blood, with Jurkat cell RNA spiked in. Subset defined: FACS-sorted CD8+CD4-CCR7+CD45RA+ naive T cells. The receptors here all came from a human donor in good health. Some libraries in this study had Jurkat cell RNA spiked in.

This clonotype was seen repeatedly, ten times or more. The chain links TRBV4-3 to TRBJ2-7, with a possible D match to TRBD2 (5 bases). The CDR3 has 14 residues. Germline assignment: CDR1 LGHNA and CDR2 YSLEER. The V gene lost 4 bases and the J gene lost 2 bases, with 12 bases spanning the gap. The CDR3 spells CASSPRAATYEQYF. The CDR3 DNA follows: TGCGCCAGCAGCCCGAGGGCGGCCACCTACGAGCAGTACTTC.

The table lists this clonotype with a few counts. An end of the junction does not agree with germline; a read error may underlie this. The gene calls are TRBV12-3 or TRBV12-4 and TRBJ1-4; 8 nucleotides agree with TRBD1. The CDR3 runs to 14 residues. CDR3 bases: TGTGCCAGCAGTTCAGGGGGCTTGCGTGAAAAACTGTCTTTT. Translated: CASSSGGLREKLSF.

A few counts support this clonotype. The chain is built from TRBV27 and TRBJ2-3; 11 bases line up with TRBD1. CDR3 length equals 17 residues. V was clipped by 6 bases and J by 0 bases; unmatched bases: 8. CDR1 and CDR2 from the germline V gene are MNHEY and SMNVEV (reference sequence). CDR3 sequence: CASRAGQGVSSTDTQYF. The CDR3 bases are TGTGCCAGCAGGGCGGGACAGGGGGTTAGTAGCACAGATACGCAGTATTTT.

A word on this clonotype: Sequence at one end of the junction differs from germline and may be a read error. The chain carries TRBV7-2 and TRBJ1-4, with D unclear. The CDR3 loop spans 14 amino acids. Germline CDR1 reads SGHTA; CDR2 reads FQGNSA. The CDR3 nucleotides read TGTGCCAGCAGCGTGGCGAGACACAATGAAAAATTGTTTTTT. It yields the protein CASSVARHNEKLFF.